This T cell receptor (beta chain) was captured in a study of T-cell reconstitution after alpha-beta-depleted transplantation in children. A library of TCRbeta sequences, prepared with unique molecular identifiers, was generated. Via MiXCR, TCRdb re-called the PCR reads, giving one row per CDR3 protein. Altogether around 490,000 distinct CDR3 sequences are present, about an eighth being singletons, with the ten largest covering around 15%. General observations from the study: Recipient T cells and thymic progenitors that survived gave rise to the high TCRbeta diversity observed at day 60 in some patients. By one year post-transplant, T-cell counts and diversity largely arose from T cells that were newly produced. Several hundred graft clones that had expanded were reportedly the source of alpha-beta T cells about two months after transplant.

Comment on this clonotype: The antigen remains unidentified.

Specimen: PBMCs, mostly from graft donor cells, collected 180 days after TCRalphabeta/CD19-depleted stem cell transplant. The sequence was collected from a female patient aged 2-9 years who had a stem cell transplant for aplastic anemia, so the T cells may come from the graft donor.

This CDR3 is CASTGYYEQYF. The DNA for the CDR3 is TGCGCCAGCACGGGATACTACGAGCAGTACTTC. This chain connects TRBV5-1 to TRBJ2-7; D may be TRBD2 (5 bases). The ends were cut back, 6 bases at V and 3 bases at J, with 7 bases in the middle. CDR1 and CDR2 from the germline V gene are SGHRS and YFSETQ. This CDR3 region has 11 residues.